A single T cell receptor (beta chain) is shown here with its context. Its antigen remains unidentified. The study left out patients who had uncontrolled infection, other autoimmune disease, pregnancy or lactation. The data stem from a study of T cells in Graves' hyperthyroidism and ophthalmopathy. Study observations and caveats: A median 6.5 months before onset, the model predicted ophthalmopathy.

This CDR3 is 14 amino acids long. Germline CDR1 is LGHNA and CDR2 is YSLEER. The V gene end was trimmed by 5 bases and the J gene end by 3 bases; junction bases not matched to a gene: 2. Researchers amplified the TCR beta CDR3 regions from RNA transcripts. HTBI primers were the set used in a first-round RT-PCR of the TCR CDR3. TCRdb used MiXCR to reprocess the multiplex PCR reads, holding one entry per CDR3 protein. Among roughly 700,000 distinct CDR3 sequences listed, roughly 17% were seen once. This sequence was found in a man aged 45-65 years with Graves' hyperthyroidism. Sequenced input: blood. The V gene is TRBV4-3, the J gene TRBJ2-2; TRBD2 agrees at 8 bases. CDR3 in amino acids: CASSSAGDTGELFF. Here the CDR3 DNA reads TGCGCCAGCAGCTCAGCGGGAGACACCGGGGAGCTGTTTTTT.